Listed below are T cell receptor beta chains from one sample, sequenced in a study of glioma-infiltrating T cells. A single record per CDR3 protein comes from TCRdb applying MiXCR to the multiplex PCR reads. The sample holds 300,000 to 400,000 distinct CDR3 sequences, 41% seen once. The sequenced sample consisted of glioma tissue, nonneoplastic brain tissue, or PBMCs (not recorded which). These TCRs come from a human donor with low-grade glioma or glioblastoma, undergoing nonglioma brain surgery, or in good health (not recorded which). The CDR3 runs from the conserved cysteine through the conserved F or W. Each record gives: clone size, V gene, J gene, D gene, CDR3 DNA, CDR3 protein. The D gene is left open where the match is weak. Where a row states a size, it is once, few, many or the class of an expanded clone; other rows omit it.

NA	TRBV7-2	TRBJ1-5	NA	TGTGCCAGCAGCCGACCGGAGGGCAATCAGCCCCAGCATTTT	CASSRPEGNQPQHF
few	TRBV20-1	TRBJ2-5	TRBD2	TGCAGTGCTAGAGACACCGGGGGGAGCTACCCTCCCCAAGAGACCCAGTACTTC	CSARDTGGSYPPQETQYF
few	TRBV7-2	TRBJ1-1	NA	TGTGCCGGCAGCTTAAGGGGGGTGATGAGCACTGAAGCTTTCTTT	CAGSLRGVMSTEAFF
many	TRBV28	TRBJ2-7	TRBD2	TGCGGGACTAGCGGCCCCTACGAGCAGTACTTC	CGTSGPYEQYF
once	TRBV11-2	TRBJ1-2	NA	TGTGCCAGCAACGAGAGGACGGCACTGGAGGATGGCTACACCTTC	CASNERTALEDGYTF
NA	TRBV20-1	TRBJ2-1	TRBD1	TGCAGTGCTAGGGACAGGGGCTCCTACAAGCAGTTCTTC	CSARDRGSYKQFF
NA	TRBV4-1	TRBJ2-5	TRBD1	TGCGCCAGCAGCCAAGATACGACAGGGCGAGAGACCCAGTACTTC	CASSQDTTGRETQYF
once	TRBV12-5	TRBJ1-5	NA	TGTGCTAGTGCCTATAGCAATCAGCCCCAGCATTTT	CASAYSNQPQHF
few	TRBV28	TRBJ2-7	NA	TGTGCCAGCAGTTTATGGCAAGGCCTAATCTACGAGCAGTACTTC	CASSLWQGLIYEQYF
NA	TRBV27	TRBJ2-1	TRBD2	TGTGCCAGCAGTTTAGGGACTAGCGGGAGAGCGTCCTACAATGAGCAGTTCTTC	CASSLGTSGRASYNEQFF
few	TRBV3-1	TRBJ2-3	NA	TGTGCCAGCAGCCAAGACCTCCGGGCGGATACGCAGTATTTT	CASSQDLRADTQYF
NA	TRBV28	TRBJ1-2	NA	TGTGCCAGCAGCGGGCGACAGAACTATGGCTACAGCTTC	CASSGRQNYGYSF
few	TRBV6-2/TRBV6-3	TRBJ2-1	TRBD1	TGTGCCAGCAGTTACTTGACCGGACAGGTGGAGTTCTTC	CASSYLTGQVEFF
NA	TRBV28	TRBJ1-5	TRBD1	TGTGCCAGCCGTCTGACAGGGTTAGTGGGTAATCAGCCCCAGCATTTT	CASRLTGLVGNQPQHF
few	TRBV7-9	TRBJ2-7	NA	TGTGCCAGCAGCGAGGGCTCCCCGTCCAAGCAGTACTTC	CASSEGSPSKQYF
few	TRBV18	TRBJ2-1	TRBD2	TGTGCCAGCTCACCGCAATTAGCGGGAGGAGCCAATGAGCAGTTCTTC	CASSPQLAGGANEQFF
many	TRBV6-1	TRBJ2-5	NA	TGTGCCAGCAGAAGGACAGCGAAAGAGACCCAGTACTTC	CASRRTAKETQYF
NA	TRBV19	TRBJ2-1	NA	TGTGCCAGTACCCCTTTAGCGACCTCCTACAATGAGCAGTTCTTC	CASTPLATSYNEQFF
NA	TRBV6-1	TRBJ2-5	TRBD2	TGTGCCAGCAGCCGCGGGGGGGCTCTCCAAGAGACCCAGTACTTC	CASSRGGALQETQYF
NA	TRBV27	TRBJ2-1	TRBD2	TGTGCCAGCAGTTTATTAAGCGGGATGGGTGTCAATGAGCAGTTCTTC	CASSLLSGMGVNEQFF
NA	TRBV6-2/TRBV6-3	TRBJ2-7	TRBD2	TGTGCCAGCACCCAGGGGCGGGAGGACTACGAGCAGTACTTC	CASTQGREDYEQYF
many	TRBV6-2/TRBV6-3	TRBJ2-7	TRBD1	TGTGCCAGCAGTTCCCCCCAGGACAGGGACGAGCAGTACTTC	CASSSPQDRDEQYF